These T cell receptor beta chains were read from a single sample in a study of OX40 agonist ivuxolimab in advanced cancers. Some clones are missing from TCRdb's copy, which holds only in-frame ones; the method was immunoSEQ multiplex PCR. The data hold about 80,000 clones, with approximately 90% observed a single time. The sequencing here drew on CD4+ or CD8+ T cells sorted from blood, taken in a trial of the OX40 agonist ivuxolimab. The receptors derive from an adult with an advanced solid tumor such as melanoma, head and neck, liver or kidney cancer. CDR3s include the opening cysteine and the closing phenylalanine or tryptophan. A D gene is named only where the DNA matches it firmly. Clone size is stated in some rows and not others, as once, few, many or a class when expanded.

- TRBJ1-1 TRBV28 - CASSLKGGTEAFF TGTGCCAGCTCCCTGAAGGGGGGCACTGAAGCTTTCTTT
- TRBJ2-5 TRBV6-6 TRBD2 CASSSGTSGKETQYF TGTGCCAGCAGTTCCGGGACTAGCGGAAAAGAGACCCAGTACTTC
- TRBJ2-7 TRBV5-1 TRBD2 CASSLSGASYEQYF TGCGCCAGCAGCTTGAGCGGGGCCTCCTACGAGCAGTACTTC
- TRBJ1-6 TRBV13 - CASSLRGFGSRSYNSPLHF TGTGCCAGCAGCTTACGGGGGTTTGGCAGCCGCTCCTATAATTCACCCCTCCACTTT
- TRBJ2-3 TRBV6-1 - CASSRQADTQYF TGTGCCAGCAGTCGACAGGCAGATACGCAGTATTTT
- TRBJ2-1 TRBV25-1 - CASSERASPNEQFF TGTGCCAGCAGTGAAAGGGCTAGCCCCAATGAGCAGTTCTTC
- TRBJ1-1 TRBV7-8 - CASSLEAFF TGTGCCAGCAGCTTAGAAGCTTTCTTT
- TRBJ2-1 TRBV19 TRBD2 CASSRLAENEQFF TGTGCCAGTTCCCGACTAGCGGAAAATGAGCAGTTCTTC
- TRBJ2-6 TRBV19 TRBD1 CASTDRGRGGANVLTF TGTGCCAGTACGGACAGGGGGCGTGGTGGGGCCAACGTCCTGACTTTC
once TRBJ2-5 TRBV20-1 - CSAFQETQYF TGCAGTGCTTTCCAAGAGACCCAGTACTTC
- TRBJ2-3 TRBV9 - CASSVGSRADTQYF TGTGCCAGCAGCGTAGGGAGCAGGGCAGATACGCAGTATTTT
- TRBJ2-5 TRBV4-1 - CASSTRQELQETQYF TGCGCCAGCAGCACGAGACAGGAACTCCAAGAGACCCAGTACTTC
few TRBJ1-5 TRBV6-1 - CASSKDNQPQHF TGTGCCAGCAGTAAAGATAATCAGCCCCAGCATTTT
- TRBJ2-5 TRBV5-1 - CASRLQGKRETQYF TGCGCCAGCAGGTTACAGGGCAAAAGGGAGACCCAGTACTTC
- TRBJ2-7 TRBV28 - CASSEYRDSSYEQYF TGTGCCAGCAGCGAATACAGGGATAGCTCCTACGAGCAGTACTTC
- TRBJ2-1 TRBV18 - CASSPQIRANEQFF TGTGCCAGCTCACCACAAATTCGCGCCAATGAGCAGTTCTTC
- TRBJ1-5 TRBV6-1 - CASSEGGRSQHF TGTGCCAGCAGTGAAGGAGGTCGTTCCCAGCATTTT
- TRBJ1-1 TRBV5-1 - CASSQEQGNTEAFF TGCGCCAGCAGCCAAGAACAGGGGAACACTGAAGCTTTCTTT
- TRBJ2-1 TRBV2 TRBD2 CAGGAGGHNEQFF TGTGCCGGCGGAGCGGGAGGGCACAATGAGCAGTTCTTC
once TRBJ2-3 TRBV5-1 - CASSLDLATDTQYF TGCGCCAGCAGCCTCGACTTAGCGACAGATACGCAGTATTTT
once TRBJ2-2 TRBV7-8 TRBD2 CASRSGRAAGELFF TGTGCCAGCAGGAGCGGGAGGGCCGCCGGGGAGCTGTTTTTT
- TRBJ2-1 TRBV19 TRBD1 CASSRGQSSYNEQFF TGTGCCAGTTCCAGGGGGCAAAGCTCCTACAATGAGCAGTTCTTC
once TRBJ1-1 TRBV7-2 - CASSLVVSGNTEAFF TGTGCCAGCAGCTTAGTTGTGTCGGGGAACACTGAAGCTTTCTTT
- TRBJ1-2 TRBV9 - CASSSRATDTYGYTF TGTGCCAGCAGCTCCAGGGCTACGGATACCTATGGCTACACCTTC
- TRBJ2-3 TRBV5-1 - CASSKTIQGPDTQYF TGCGCCAGCAGCAAAACTATCCAGGGCCCAGATACGCAGTATTTT
- TRBJ2-7 TRBV5-5 - CASSLFLGTSEQYF TGTGCCAGCAGCTTGTTCCTGGGGACTTCCGAGCAGTACTTC
few TRBJ2-5 TRBV5-6 TRBD1 CASSLTGTGRETQYF TGTGCCAGCAGCTTGACCGGGACAGGGCGAGAGACCCAGTACTTC
once TRBJ2-3 TRBV5-5 - CASSLGYQGGPDTQYF TGTGCCAGCAGCTTGGGGTATCAGGGAGGCCCAGATACGCAGTATTTT
- TRBJ1-1 TRBV5-4 - CASCVGAGNTEAFF TGTGCCAGCTGCGTCGGGGCGGGGAACACTGAAGCTTTCTTT
- TRBJ1-2 TRBV5-1 - CASSSTGAGNGYTF TGCGCCAGCAGCTCGACCGGGGCAGGGAATGGCTACACCTTC
- TRBJ2-3 TRBV19 TRBD1 CASRLPGTGGTDTQYF TGTGCCAGTAGGCTGCCCGGGACAGGGGGTACAGATACGCAGTATTTT
- TRBJ2-1 TRBV18 - CASSPTSGGGYEQFF TGTGCCAGCTCACCAACAAGCGGTGGTGGCTATGAGCAGTTCTTC
- TRBJ2-5 TRBV5-8 - CASSLARRAAARETQYF TGTGCCAGCAGCTTGGCCAGGAGAGCCGCAGCCCGGGAGACCCAGTACTTC
- TRBJ2-1 TRBV9 - CASSVPWGVYNEQFF TGTGCCAGCAGCGTACCGTGGGGGGTCTACAATGAGCAGTTCTTC
once TRBJ1-4 TRBV5-4 - CASSQNTGNNEKLFF TGTGCCAGCAGCCAGAATACGGGAAATAATGAAAAACTGTTTTTT
- TRBJ2-3 TRBV6-1 - CASSEIRTDTQYF TGTGCCAGCAGTGAAATTCGCACAGATACGCAGTATTTT
- TRBJ2-7 TRBV28 - CASTLRGPKDPLSGYEQYF TGTGCCAGCACCCTCAGGGGTCCCAAGGACCCCCTAAGCGGCTACGAGCAGTACTTC
- TRBJ1-1 TRBV28 - CASSFLQGVNTEAFF TGTGCCAGCAGTTTTCTACAGGGTGTGAACACTGAAGCTTTCTTT
few TRBJ1-6 TRBV2 - CASSGGSSYNSPLHF TGTGCCAGCAGTGGGGGCAGCTCCTATAATTCACCCCTCCACTTT
- TRBJ1-3 TRBV28 - CASSFSGAGGNTIYF TGTGCCAGCAGTTTTTCGGGGGCCGGTGGAAACACCATATATTTT
- TRBJ2-2 TRBV6-1 - CASSEAGRGTGELFF TGTGCCAGCAGTGAAGCGGGTAGGGGCACCGGGGAGCTGTTTTTT
once TRBJ1-1 TRBV29-1 TRBD1 CSVEIGQGAAFF TGCAGCGTTGAAATTGGACAGGGGGCTGCTTTCTTT
once TRBJ2-7 TRBV5-4 TRBD1 CASSEGQKTYEQYF TGTGCCAGCAGCGAGGGACAGAAAACCTACGAGCAGTACTTC
- TRBJ2-7 TRBV28 TRBD2 CASSLWGTSGSYEQYF TGTGCCAGCAGTTTATGGGGGACTAGCGGTTCCTACGAGCAGTACTTC
- TRBJ2-7 TRBV28 TRBD2 CASGAWGTTYEQYF TGTGCCAGCGGGGCTTGGGGGACTACCTACGAGCAGTACTTC
- TRBJ2-7 TRBV4-1 TRBD2 CASSKEPGLAGGYEQYF TGCGCCAGCAGCAAGGAGCCGGGACTAGCGGGAGGTTACGAGCAGTACTTC